This T cell receptor beta chain was obtained from a study of regulatory T cells in long-lasting Graves disease. Turning to the study itself: Less than 3 months of antithyroid drugs had been taken by newly diagnosed Graves' patients.

Time point specified: newly diagnosed GD, antithyroid drugs for less than 3 months. PBMC-extracted RNA yielded the TCR library. This clonotype was recorded many times. Antigen unknown. For TCR beta, libraries came from iRepertoire HTBI primers and Arm-PCR of CDR3 regions. One entry per CDR3 protein, called by TCRdb with MiXCR from the multiplex PCR reads. The sample records 320,000 or so distinct CDR3 sequences, approximately 20% being singletons. General study points: The analysis examined peripheral blood only and excluded thyroid tissue. Accuracy may have been reduced by the small sample size.

The clonotype originates from a female donor with Graves disease. This sample comprised peripheral blood mononuclear cells (PBMCs), obtained at new diagnosis, from a patient treated with antithyroid drugs.

CDR3 in amino acids: CASSRQEGYTF. CDR3 sequence (DNA): TGTGCCAGCAGTCGACAGGAGGGCTACACCTTC. This sequence joins TRBV2 and TRBJ1-2; D is perhaps TRBD1 (6 bases). The germline V and J ends were trimmed by 5 bases and 8 bases, with 9 bases remaining between them. This CDR3 has 11 amino acids. The germline V gene encodes CDR1 SNHLY and CDR2 FYNNEI.